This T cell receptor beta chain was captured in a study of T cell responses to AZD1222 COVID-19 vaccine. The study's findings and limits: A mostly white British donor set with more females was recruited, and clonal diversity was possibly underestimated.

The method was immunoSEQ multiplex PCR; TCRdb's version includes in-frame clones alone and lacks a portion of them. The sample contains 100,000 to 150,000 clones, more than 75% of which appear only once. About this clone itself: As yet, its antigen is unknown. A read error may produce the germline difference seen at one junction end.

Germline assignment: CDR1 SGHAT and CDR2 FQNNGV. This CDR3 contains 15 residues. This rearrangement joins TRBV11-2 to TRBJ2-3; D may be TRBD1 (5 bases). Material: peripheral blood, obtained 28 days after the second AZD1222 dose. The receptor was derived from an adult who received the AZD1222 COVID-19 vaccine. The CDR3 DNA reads TGTGCCAGCAGCTTAGCTCCAGGGTTCACAAATACGCAGTATTTT. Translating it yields CASSLAPGFTNTQYF.